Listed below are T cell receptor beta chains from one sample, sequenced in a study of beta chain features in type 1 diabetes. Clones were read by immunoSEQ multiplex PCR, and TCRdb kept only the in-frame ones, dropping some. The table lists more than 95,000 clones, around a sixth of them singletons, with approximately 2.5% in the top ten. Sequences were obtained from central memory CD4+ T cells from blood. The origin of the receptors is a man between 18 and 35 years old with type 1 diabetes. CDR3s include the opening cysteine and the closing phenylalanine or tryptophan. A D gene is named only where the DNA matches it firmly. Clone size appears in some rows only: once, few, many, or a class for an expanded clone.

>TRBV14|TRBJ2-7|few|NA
TGTGCCAGCAGCCAAGGCAGGGGCTACGAGCAGTACTTC
CASSQGRGYEQYF
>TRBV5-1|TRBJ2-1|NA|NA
TGCGCCAGCAGCTTGGAGGGTAGGCAGCACAATGAGCAGTTCTTC
CASSLEGRQHNEQFF
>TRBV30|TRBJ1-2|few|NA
TGTGCCTCCCCGGGACGGACTAACTATGGCTACACCTTC
CASPGRTNYGYTF
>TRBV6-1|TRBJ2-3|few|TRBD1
TGTGCCAGCAGCAAGGGACAGTCAAACACAGATACGCAGTATTTT
CASSKGQSNTDTQYF
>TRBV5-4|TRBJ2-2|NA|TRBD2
TGTGCCAGCAGCCCTCTAGCGGGGGCTCTAAACACCGGGGAGCTGTTTTTT
CASSPLAGALNTGELFF
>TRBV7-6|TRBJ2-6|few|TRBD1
TGTGCCAGCGAGAGGGGGCCGGCCTCTGGGGCCAACGTCCTGACTTTC
CASERGPASGANVLTF
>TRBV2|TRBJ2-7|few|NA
TGTGCCAGCAGTGAACGGGGGGCCACCTACGAGCAGTACTTC
CASSERGATYEQYF
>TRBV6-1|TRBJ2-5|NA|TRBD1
TGTGCCAGCAGGCTGCGGGACAGGGGTAGAGAGACCCAGTACTTC
CASRLRDRGRETQYF
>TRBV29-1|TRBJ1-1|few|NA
TGCAGCGTTAAACCAGGGTTGTGGATGATGAACACTGAAGCTTTCTTT
CSVKPGLWMMNTEAFF
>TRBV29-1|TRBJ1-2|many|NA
TGCAGCGTTATCGGACAGTTCTATGGCTACACCTTC
CSVIGQFYGYTF
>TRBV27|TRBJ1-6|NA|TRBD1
TGTGCCAGCAGACCCCGGACAGGAGGGAATTCACCCCTCCACTTT
CASRPRTGGNSPLHF
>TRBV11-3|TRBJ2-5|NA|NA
TGTGCCAGCAGCTCTCAGGGGGGGAAAGAGACCCAGTACTTC
CASSSQGGKETQYF
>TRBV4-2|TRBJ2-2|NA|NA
TGTGCCAGCAGCCAAGCCCAGCTGGCTACCGGGGAGCTGTTTTTT
CASSQAQLATGELFF
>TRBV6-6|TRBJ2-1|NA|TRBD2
TGTGCCTGCCGGAGGGCACTAGCGGGACCCCTCAATGAGCAGTTCTTC
CACRRALAGPLNEQFF